The sequence of this T cell receptor beta chain was determined in a study of beta chain features in type 1 diabetes. The germline gives CDR1 MNHEY, CDR2 SVGAGI. Trimming took off 5 bases at V and 7 bases at J, with 12 bases between the two ends. CDR3 length: 13 residues. Turning to this clone: Its antigen remains unknown.

Study conclusions and caveats: In every one of the four CD4+ subsets, TCRB CDR3s were moderately but significantly shorter in Type 1 diabetes patients.

Of the isolated RNA, all was reverse transcribed, and so the sequenced material was expressed TCRB transcripts. Some clones are missing from TCRdb's copy, which holds only in-frame ones; the method was immunoSEQ multiplex PCR. The sample includes about 700,000 clones, 13% of them seen just once. The J gene is TRBJ1-5, the V gene TRBV6-5; D is unclear. The receptor comes from a man between 18 and 35 years old with type 1 diabetes. Sequencing was performed on naive CD4+ T cells from blood. The CDR3, as DNA: TGTGCCAGCAGTAGAGAGGGAAGCCAGCCCCAGCATTTT. Amino acid sequence: CASSREGSQPQHF.